This paragraph covers one T cell receptor (beta chain) sequence. What it binds is not known. This sequence may be a read error, since a much larger clone differs from it by one base. This sample was included in a study of CD8 T cells in ankylosing spondylitis. General study findings and limits: One TCR beta motif, made up of about 8 highly homologous variants, appeared characteristic of ankylosing spondylitis blood. From matched ankylosing spondylitis synovial fluid, disease-linked clones were reportedly recovered at significantly enriched levels.

This CDR3 region has 12 residues. Germline V gives CDR1 DFQATT, CDR2 SNEGSKA (reference sequence). V lost 8 bases and J lost 4, with 13 bases in between. Quantitative 5'-RACE with molecular barcodes generated TCR beta libraries. TCRdb passed the 5' RACE reads through MiXCR, listing each CDR3 protein once. The sample lists some 250,000 distinct CDR3 sequences; about 10% were seen once. The sequenced sample was blood, either unsorted or a sorted T cell fraction (not recorded which). The receptor was derived from a male donor with ankylosing spondylitis or in good health (not recorded which). The V gene is TRBV20-1, the J gene TRBJ2-3; D unclear. CDR3 loop: CSTTPGADTQYF. For the CDR3, the DNA is TGCAGTACTACCCCCGGAGCAGATACGCAGTATTTT.